What follows are 29 T cell receptor beta chains derived from one specimen sequenced in a study of T cell changes during pregnancy in multiple sclerosis. TCRdb's copy holds only in-frame clones and misses some; the assay was immunoSEQ multiplex PCR. The sample yields approximately 52,000 clones, 85% to 95% seen once. The specimen was CD4+ T cells from peripheral blood mononuclear cells, collected in the third trimester of pregnancy. Receptors originate from a female donor with multiple sclerosis, enrolled in a pregnancy study.

This clone was counted once. The chain links TRBV27 to TRBJ1-5, with 10 bases identical to TRBD1. Germline V gene sequence: CDR1 MNHEY, CDR2 SMNVEV (reference sequence). J was trimmed by 2 bases and V by 6 bases; bases with no gene match: 4. This CDR3 spans 15 amino acids. Written as DNA, the CDR3 is TGTGCCAGCAGAGTGACAGGGGGCGGCAATCAGCCCCAGCATTTT. Amino acid sequence: CASRVTGGGNQPQHF.

This clone came up a few times. The chain employs TRBV10-1 and TRBJ2-2; D possibly corresponds to TRBD1 (5 bases). The CDR3 spans 13 residues. V was clipped by 6 bases and J by 1 base, with 6 bases between them. In germline, CDR1 is WNHNN, CDR2 SYGVQD (reference sequence). CDR3 residues: CASRDKNTGELFF. The CDR3 DNA is TGCGCCAGCAGGGACAAGAACACCGGGGAGCTGTTTTTT.

The rearrangement uses TRBV19 and TRBJ2-5; 8 bases line up with TRBD2. Trimming removed 9 bases from V and 4 bases from J; junction bases left unmatched: 7. CDR3 length: 13 residues. Looked up from germline, CDR1 is LNHDA and CDR2 is SQIVND (reference sequence). CDR3 DNA: TGTGCCAGCAGCGGGGGAAGGACAGAGACCCAGTACTTC. It is translated as CASSGGRTETQYF.

The chain combines TRBV4-2 with TRBJ1-1, with D possibly TRBD1 on 6 matching bases. The CDR3 totals 12 residues. CDR1 is LGHNA, CDR2 YNFKEQ, per germline. The ends were cut back, 1 base at V and 7 bases at J, with 7 bases in the middle. Written as DNA, the CDR3 is TGTGCCAGCAGCCAAGCACAGGGTGAAGCTTTCTTT. Amino acids: CASSQAQGEAFF.

The genes are TRBV5-1 and TRBJ2-3; D possibly corresponds to TRBD2 (6 bases). This CDR3 has 14 residues. CDR1 is SGHRS, CDR2 YFSETQ, per germline. The germline V and J ends were trimmed by 5 bases and 2 bases, with 12 bases remaining between them. The CDR3 bases are TGCGCCAGCAGTTGGCGGGGACCCACAGATACGCAGTATTTT. Translation gives CASSWRGPTDTQYF.

V gene TRBV28 combines with J gene TRBJ1-2; D gene uncertain. Trimming removed 7 bases from V and 2 bases from J, with 14 bases in between. This CDR3 is 14 amino acids long. The germline V gene has CDR1 MDHEN and CDR2 SYDVKM. The chain's CDR3 is CASNPPQWNYGYTF. The CDR3 nucleotides read TGTGCCAGCAACCCGCCCCAGTGGAACTATGGCTACACCTTC.

V usage is TRBV6-5 and J usage is TRBJ2-4; D is possibly TRBD1 (5 bases). Trimming shortened V by 5 bases and J by 5 bases, and 10 bases separated the two germline ends. The CDR3 runs to 13 residues. From germline, CDR1 is MNHEY and CDR2 SVGAGI. CDR3 residues: CASSTGRENIQYF. The CDR3 nucleotides are TGTGCCAGCAGTACAGGACGAGAAAACATTCAGTACTTC.

This clone was seen only once. V usage is TRBV28 and J usage is TRBJ2-2; D call uncertain. CDR3 length: 13 residues. The V end was cut by 8 bases, the J end by 0 bases, with 7 bases between. The germline gives CDR1 MDHEN, CDR2 SYDVKM. CDR3 sequence reads: CASQSSNTGELFF. DNA for the CDR3: TGTGCCAGCCAGTCTTCGAACACCGGGGAGCTGTTTTTT.

The gene calls are TRBV5-1 and TRBJ1-1, with a possible D match to TRBD1 (5 bases). V was cut by 0 bases and J by 1 base, with 7 bases left in between. Germline CDR1 reads SGHRS; CDR2 reads YFSETQ. This CDR3 is built from 14 residues. CDR3 sequence: CASSLGGRNTEAFF. For the CDR3, the DNA is TGCGCCAGCAGCTTGGGGGGCAGGAACACTGAAGCTTTCTTT.

The chain employs TRBV5-5 and TRBJ2-1, with TRBD2 matching 7 bases. Trimming cost V 4 bases and J 2 bases; bases outside gene matches: 9. Germline lookup yields CDR1 SGHKS and CDR2 YYEKEE (reference sequence). The CDR3 extends over 16 amino acids. DNA for the CDR3: TGTGCCAGCAGCCGAACCCCGGGGGGACCCTACAATGAGCAGTTCTTC. The encoded protein is CASSRTPGGPYNEQFF.

V and J are TRBV7-9 and TRBJ2-7; 7 nucleotides line up with TRBD2. V was pared by 0 bases and J by 6 bases, with 2 bases of the junction left unmatched. Per the germline V gene, CDR1 is SEHNR and CDR2 is FQNEAQ (reference sequence). CDR3 length: 13 residues. The CDR3 coding sequence is TGTGCCAGCAGCTTAGCGGGCGGGGGCGAGCAGTACTTC. The encoded protein is CASSLAGGGEQYF.

This chain joins TRBV2 and TRBJ1-5; D possibly corresponds to TRBD1 (5 bases). The germline V gene has CDR1 SNHLY and CDR2 FYNNEI. V was trimmed by 5 bases and J by 3 bases, leaving 8 bases between them. The CDR3 has 13 amino acids. CDR3 loop: CASSWGVNQPQHF. The CDR3 DNA sequence: TGTGCCAGCAGTTGGGGGGTCAATCAGCCCCAGCATTTT.

The chain combines TRBV2 with TRBJ2-1, with D maybe TRBD2 (5 bases). The germline gives CDR1 SNHLY, CDR2 FYNNEI. Trimming removed 10 bases from V and 5 bases from J, with 9 bases in between. The CDR3 extends over 11 amino acids. This chain's CDR3 is CATSGNNEQFF. The CDR3 coding sequence is TGTGCCACCTCGGGGAACAATGAGCAGTTCTTC.

V is TRBV6-6 and J is TRBJ1-1, with D perhaps TRBD1 (5 bases). Trimming stripped 7 bases from V and 1 base from J, with 10 bases between. The germline V gene encodes CDR1 MNHNY and CDR2 SVGAGI (reference sequence). The CDR3 totals 13 residues. The CDR3 protein is CASILTANTEAFF. The CDR3 nucleotides read TGTGCCAGCATTTTGACAGCGAACACTGAAGCTTTCTTT.

The chain employs TRBV2 and TRBJ2-2; D may be TRBD2 (6 bases). CDR1 is SNHLY, CDR2 FYNNEI, per germline. The V end lost 6 bases, the J end lost 6 bases, and 14 bases lay between the germline ends. CDR3 length: 14 residues. CDR3 protein: CASSRSSSAGELFF. DNA for the CDR3: TGTGCCAGCAGCCGTTCCTCTAGCGCCGGGGAGCTGTTTTTT.

The chain joins TRBV6-1 to TRBJ1-1; D not certain. With 6 bases removed from V and 2 bases from J, the gap between germline ends came to 13 bases. This CDR3 has 14 residues. The V gene's germline CDR1 is MNHNS and CDR2 SASEGT. CDR3 region: CASSPRDINTEAFF. The DNA for the CDR3 is TGTGCCAGCAGCCCCCGGGATATAAACACTGAAGCTTTCTTT.

This clone was found once. The genes are TRBV7-2 and TRBJ1-1; 9 nucleotides agree with TRBD1. Unmatched junction bases numbered 3, after V lost 2 bases and J lost 5 bases. The CDR3 is 14 amino acids. The germline V gene has CDR1 SGHTA and CDR2 FQGNSA. The DNA of the CDR3 is TGTGCCAGCAGCTTATTACAGGGGGCGACTGAAGCTTTCTTT. Encoded protein: CASSLLQGATEAFF.

This chain links TRBV9 with TRBJ2-7; 10 bases are shared with TRBD2. Germline values: CDR1 SGDLS, CDR2 YYNGEE. This CDR3 comprises 14 residues. V shed 4 bases and J 5 bases; nucleotides not matched to a gene: 6. CDR3 in DNA: TGTGCCAGCAGCCTAAGACTAGCGGGCGACGAGCAGTACTTC. Its translation: CASSLRLAGDEQYF. The full variable domain, its missing parts supplied by reference TRBV9 and TRBJ2-7, is DSGVTQTPKHLITATGQRVTLRCSPRSGDLSVYWYQQSLDQGLQFLIQYYNGEERAKGNILERFSAQQFPDLHSELNLSSLELGDSALYFCASSLRLAGDEQYFGPGTRLTVT.

V gene TRBV7-9 combines with J gene TRBJ2-1, with 11 positions matching TRBD2. The V gene end was trimmed by 5 bases and the J gene end by 10 bases; junction bases not matched to a gene: 13. Per germline, CDR1 SEHNR and CDR2 FQNEAQ (reference sequence). The length of the CDR3 is 16 residues. The CDR3 nucleotides read TGTGCCAGCAGCGGTGATAGCGGGAGGGTACTAGGGGAGCAGTTCTTC. It is translated as CASSGDSGRVLGEQFF.

The chain combines TRBV7-9 with TRBJ2-5, with D perhaps matching TRBD2 (6 bases). Deletions cut 6 bases from V and 0 bases from J, with 11 bases between. The CDR3 runs 14 residues. Germline loops: CDR1 SEHNR, CDR2 FQNEAQ (reference sequence). The CDR3 DNA follows: TGTGCCAGCAGTTCGGGGGAGTACCAAGAGACCCAGTACTTC. It encodes CASSSGEYQETQYF.

The rearrangement joins TRBV6-4 to TRBJ2-1; 10 bases line up with TRBD2. There are 15 residues in the CDR3. V lost 3 bases, J lost 6 bases, and 5 bases stayed unmatched. Per germline, CDR1 MRHNA and CDR2 SNTAGT. The CDR3 sequence: CASSDTSGTGNEQFF. The CDR3 coding sequence is TGTGCCAGCAGTGATACTAGCGGGACGGGCAATGAGCAGTTCTTC.

The rearrangement joins TRBV5-1 to TRBJ1-4; no clear D gene. Germline V gene sequence: CDR1 SGHRS, CDR2 YFSETQ. The V gene lost 3 bases and the J gene lost 1 base, with 7 bases spanning the gap. CDR3 length equals 14 residues. CDR3 loop: CASSWGGTNEKLFF. The CDR3 nucleotides are TGCGCCAGCAGCTGGGGAGGAACTAATGAAAAACTGTTTTTT. Combining the CDR3 with reference TRBV5-1 and TRBJ1-4 gives the whole variable domain KAGVTQTPRYLIKTRGQQVTLSCSPISGHRSVSWYQQTPGQGLQFLFEYFSETQRNKGNFPGRFSGRQFSNSRSEMNVSTLELGDSALYLCASSWGGTNEKLFFGSGTQLSVL.

The rearrangement uses TRBV12-2 and TRBJ1-5. TRBV12-2 is classified as a pseudogene. The CDR3 loop spans 13 amino acids. In nucleotides, the CDR3 is TGTGCAAGTCGCTTAGACACCGCGGGGCCCCAGCATTTT. Translation gives CASRLDTAGPQHF.

The chain joins TRBV5-1 to TRBJ2-5; 10 nucleotides line up with TRBD1. The germline CDR1 and CDR2 sequences are SGHRS and YFSETQ. With 2 bases clipped from V and 7 bases from J, the junction kept 8 bases outside the gene matches. This CDR3 contains 15 residues. CDR3 DNA: TGCGCCAGCAGCTTCGGGACAGGGGCAAAAGTGACCCAGTACTTC. It yields the protein CASSFGTGAKVTQYF.

The rearrangement links TRBV19 to TRBJ1-2; D is ambiguous. The length of the CDR3 is 11 residues. Germline CDR1 reads LNHDA; CDR2 reads SQIVND (reference sequence). The ends were cut back, 5 bases at V and 6 bases at J, with 7 bases in the middle. CDR3 sequence (DNA): TGTGCCAGTAGTTCGGGGAATGGCTACACCTTC. Translation: CASSSGNGYTF.

The chain recombines TRBV5-1 with TRBJ2-2, with D hard to call. Germline values: CDR1 SGHRS, CDR2 YFSETQ. Trimming stripped 3 bases from V and 1 base from J, with 7 bases between. The CDR3 length is 14 residues. DNA for the CDR3: TGCGCCAGCAGCTCCACTCTGAACACCGGGGAGCTGTTTTTT. Protein product: CASSSTLNTGELFF.

The genes are TRBV19 and TRBJ2-1; 7 positions agree with TRBD1. V dropped 5 bases and J dropped 2; count of bases not matched to a gene: 9. The germline V gene has CDR1 LNHDA and CDR2 SQIVND (reference sequence). The CDR3 is 16 amino acids. The CDR3: CASSLPGQKPYNEQFF. The CDR3 DNA sequence: TGTGCCAGTAGTCTACCGGGACAGAAGCCCTACAATGAGCAGTTCTTC.

The chain uses TRBV6-6 and TRBJ2-7; TRBD2 is a possible D gene (5 bases). The germline V gene has CDR1 MNHNY and CDR2 SVGAGI (reference sequence). V lost 3 bases and J 3 bases, leaving 15 bases between the germline ends. This CDR3 contains 15 residues. CDR3 sequence: CASSYSFEGSYEQYF. Written as DNA, the CDR3 is TGTGCCAGCAGTTATAGTTTTGAGGGAAGCTACGAGCAGTACTTC.

The chain is built from TRBV5-1 and TRBJ2-7; 11 bases are shared with TRBD2. Per the germline V gene, CDR1 is SGHRS and CDR2 is YFSETQ. This CDR3 has 16 residues. V dropped 3 bases and J dropped 2; count of bases not matched to a gene: 7. CDR3 sequence (DNA): TGCGCCAGCAGCTCCCGGACTAGCGGGCCGACCTACGAGCAGTACTTC. It encodes CASSSRTSGPTYEQYF.